The 8 T cell receptor beta chains in this list originate from one sample, sequenced in a study of cytomegalovirus exposure and HLA in healthy donors. Primers included in the PCR were 60 Vbeta and 13 Jbeta primers. Produced via immunoSEQ multiplex PCR; TCRdb's table is partial and in-frame only. The sample holds about 200,000 clones, around 80% seen once. Sequencing was done on a sample of PBMCs. The receptors stem from a woman aged 30 to 39 in good health and CMV-seropositive.

The rearrangement joins TRBV5-4 to TRBJ2-7; D gene ambiguous. The V end lost 0 bases, the J end lost 4 bases, and 11 bases lay between the germline ends. CDR3 length: 14 residues. CDR1 and CDR2 (germline): SGHNT, YYREEE (reference sequence). The CDR3 DNA reads as TGTGCCAGCAGCTTGGGGCTAGGAAATTACGAGCAGTACTTC. It codes for CASSLGLGNYEQYF.

The chain has TRBV4-2 and TRBJ2-6, with TRBD1 matching over 9 bases. This CDR3 comprises 17 residues. The ends lost 5 bases at V and 0 bases at J; junction bases unmatched: 5. Germline V gene data show CDR1 as LGHNA and CDR2 as YNFKEQ. In DNA, the CDR3 is TGTGCCAGCAGCGTCCGGGACAGGGACTCTGGGGCCAACGTCCTGACTTTC. Translated: CASSVRDRDSGANVLTF.

The V and J genes are TRBV27 and TRBJ2-3; 8 nucleotides align to TRBD1. Germline trimming cut 11 bases from V and 2 bases from J; bases unmatched to any gene: 9. The CDR3 has 14 amino acids. The germline V gene has CDR1 MNHEY and CDR2 SMNVEV (reference sequence). The CDR3 loop is CASIQDRDTDTQYF. Here the CDR3 DNA reads TGTGCCTCTATCCAGGACAGGGACACAGATACGCAGTATTTT.

The J gene is TRBJ1-2, the V gene TRBV11-2; D unresolved. The CDR3 sequence is 11 residues long. V was shortened by 3 bases and J by 8 bases, with 7 bases between the two germline ends. Germline loops: CDR1 SGHAT, CDR2 FQNNGV. CDR3 nucleotide sequence: TGTGCCAGCAGCTTGGGCCGGGGCTACACCTTC. This codes for CASSLGRGYTF.

This chain joins TRBV7-9 and TRBJ2-2; 12 nucleotides line up with TRBD1. J lost 7 bases, V lost 5 bases, and 5 bases had no gene match. The CDR3 length is 15 residues. Germline lookup yields CDR1 SEHNR and CDR2 FQNEAQ (reference sequence). The CDR3 spells CASSGDRGRGGELFF. The CDR3 DNA reads as TGTGCCAGCAGCGGGGACAGGGGGCGCGGCGGGGAGCTGTTTTTT.

The V and J genes are TRBV30 and TRBJ1-1; D is uncertain. The CDR3 covers 12 residues. Germline CDR1 is GTSNPN and CDR2 is SVGIG (reference sequence). V was trimmed by 2 bases and J by 4 bases, leaving 8 bases between them. In DNA, the CDR3 is TGTGCCTGGAGTCCTCTTTTCACTGAAGCTTTCTTT. Amino acid sequence: CAWSPLFTEAFF.

This rearrangement joins TRBV5-4 to TRBJ2-1; 9 nucleotides match TRBD1. In germline, CDR1 is SGHNT, CDR2 YYREEE (reference sequence). Trimming cost V 4 bases and J 3 bases; bases outside gene matches: 5. The CDR3 is 15 residues long. CDR3 residues: CASSQQGAHYNEQFF. In nucleotides, the CDR3 is TGTGCCAGCAGCCAACAGGGGGCGCACTACAATGAGCAGTTCTTC.

The chain couples TRBV6-1 to TRBJ2-1, with 8 bases that match TRBD2. Germline CDR1 is MNHNS and CDR2 is SASEGT. The V and J ends lost 6 bases and 11 bases, in that order; junction bases with no gene match: 12. CDR3 length equals 14 residues. CDR3 bases: TGTGCCAGCAGGAAGGGAGCGGGAGCTCACCAGCAGTTCTTC. Its protein product is CASRKGAGAHQQFF.